The TCR beta chain under discussion was sequenced for a study of cytomegalovirus exposure and HLA in healthy donors. Study overall: Earlier sequencing of 150 million to 200 million T cells yielded roughly 120 million unique TCR beta sequences.

It was with 60 Vbeta and 13 Jbeta primers that the PCR ran. Assay used: immunoSEQ multiplex PCR; TCRdb lists only in-frame clones, some missing. This sample yields about 270,000 clones, of which around 66% are seen a single time; roughly 2.4% belongs to the top ten. Sample: PBMCs. This receptor was taken from a female donor in good health and CMV-seronegative.

The CDR3 coding sequence is TGTGCCAGCAGCGGAGGGCTTCTAGACCTCACCCCCTACGAGCAGTACTTC. It translates to CASSGGLLDLTPYEQYF. The rearrangement joins TRBV2 to TRBJ2-7; weak D call: TRBD2 (6 bases). Germline V lookup: CDR1 SNHLY, CDR2 FYNNEI. The CDR3 extends over 17 amino acids. The V end lost 6 bases, the J end lost 2 bases, and 23 bases lay between the germline ends. The full variable domain, rest sourced from reference TRBV2 and TRBJ2-7, is EPEVTQTPSHQVTQMGQEVILRCVPISNHLYFYWYRQILGQKVEFLVSFYNNEISEKSEIFDDQFSVERPDGSNFTLKIRSTKLEDSAMYFCASSGGLLDLTPYEQYFGPGTRLTVT.